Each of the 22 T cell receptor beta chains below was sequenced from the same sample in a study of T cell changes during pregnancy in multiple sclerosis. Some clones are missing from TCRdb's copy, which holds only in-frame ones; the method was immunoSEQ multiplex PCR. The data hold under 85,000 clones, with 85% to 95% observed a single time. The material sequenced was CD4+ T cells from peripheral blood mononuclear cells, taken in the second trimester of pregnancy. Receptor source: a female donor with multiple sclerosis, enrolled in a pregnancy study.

CDR3 DNA: TGTGCCAGCAGGACCAGCAGGGGGCCGTGGAGGAATTCACCCCTCCACTTT. This gives the protein CASRTSRGPWRNSPLHF. This chain connects TRBV25-1 to TRBJ1-6; the match to TRBD1 covers 8 bases. CDR3 length: 17 residues. In germline, CDR1 is MGHDK, CDR2 SYGVNS. Trimming removed 6 bases from V and 7 bases from J; junction bases left unmatched: 14. Based on the CDR3 plus reference TRBV25-1 and TRBJ1-6, the full variable domain is EADIYQTPRYLVIGTGKKITLECSQTMGHDKMYWYQQDPGMELHLIHYSYGVNSTEKGDLSSESTVSRIRTEHFPLTLESARPSHTSQYLCASRTSRGPWRNSPLHFGNGTRLTVT.

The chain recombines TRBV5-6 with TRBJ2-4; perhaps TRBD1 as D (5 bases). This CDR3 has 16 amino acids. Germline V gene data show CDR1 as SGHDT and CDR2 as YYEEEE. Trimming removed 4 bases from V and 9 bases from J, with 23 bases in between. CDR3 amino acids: CASSPPSQGPLGIQYF. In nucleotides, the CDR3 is TGTGCCAGCAGCCCACCCAGCCAGGGCCCTTTGGGCATTCAGTACTTC.

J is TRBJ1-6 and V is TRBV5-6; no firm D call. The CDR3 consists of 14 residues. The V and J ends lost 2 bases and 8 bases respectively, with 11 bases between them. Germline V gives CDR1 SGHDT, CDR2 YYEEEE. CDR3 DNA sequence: TGTGCCAGCAGCTTTGATAAACACGATTCACCCCTCCACTTT. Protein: CASSFDKHDSPLHF. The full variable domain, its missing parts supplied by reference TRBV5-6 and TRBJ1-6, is DAGVTQSPTHLIKTRGQQVTLRCSPKSGHDTVSWYQQALGQGPQFIFQYYEEEERQRGNFPDRFSGHQFPNYSSELNVNALLLGDSALYLCASSFDKHDSPLHFGNGTRLTVT.

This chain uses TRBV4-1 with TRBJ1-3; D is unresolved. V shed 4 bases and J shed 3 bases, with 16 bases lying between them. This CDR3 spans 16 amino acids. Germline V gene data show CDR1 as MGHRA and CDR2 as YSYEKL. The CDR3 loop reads CASSPQKSSDGNTIYF. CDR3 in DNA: TGCGCCAGCAGCCCCCAGAAGTCTTCTGATGGAAACACCATATATTTT.

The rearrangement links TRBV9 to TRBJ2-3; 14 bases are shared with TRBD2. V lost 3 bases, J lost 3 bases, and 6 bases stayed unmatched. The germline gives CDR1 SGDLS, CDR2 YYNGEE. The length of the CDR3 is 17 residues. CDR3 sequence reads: CASSARLAGGSTDTQYF. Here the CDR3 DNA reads TGTGCCAGCAGCGCCCGACTAGCGGGAGGGAGTACAGATACGCAGTATTTT.

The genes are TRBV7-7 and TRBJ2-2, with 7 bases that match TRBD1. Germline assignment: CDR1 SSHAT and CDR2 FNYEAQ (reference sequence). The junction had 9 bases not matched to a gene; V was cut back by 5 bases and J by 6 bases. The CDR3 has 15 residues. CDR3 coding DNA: TGTGCCAGCAGCCCGACAGGGATCCGTGCCGGGGAGCTGTTTTTT. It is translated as CASSPTGIRAGELFF.

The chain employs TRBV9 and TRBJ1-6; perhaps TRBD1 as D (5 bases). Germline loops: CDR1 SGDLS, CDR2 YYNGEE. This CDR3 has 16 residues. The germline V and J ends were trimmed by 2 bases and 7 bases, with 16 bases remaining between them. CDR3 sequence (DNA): TGTGCCAGCAGCGTCGGACCGGACATCCGGAATTCACCCCTCCACTTT. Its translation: CASSVGPDIRNSPLHF.

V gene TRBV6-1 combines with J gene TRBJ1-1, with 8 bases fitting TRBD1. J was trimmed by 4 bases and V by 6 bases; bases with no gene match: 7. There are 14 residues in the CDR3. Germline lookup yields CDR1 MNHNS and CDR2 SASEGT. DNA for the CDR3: TGTGCCAGCAGCATGACAGGGGCGTCCACTGAAGCTTTCTTT. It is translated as CASSMTGASTEAFF.

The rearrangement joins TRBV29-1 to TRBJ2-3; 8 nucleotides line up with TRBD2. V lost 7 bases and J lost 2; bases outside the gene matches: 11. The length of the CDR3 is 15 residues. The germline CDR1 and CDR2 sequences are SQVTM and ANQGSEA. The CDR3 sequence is CSARRASGLTDTQYF. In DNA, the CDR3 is TGCAGCGCCCGGCGGGCTAGCGGGCTCACAGATACGCAGTATTTT.

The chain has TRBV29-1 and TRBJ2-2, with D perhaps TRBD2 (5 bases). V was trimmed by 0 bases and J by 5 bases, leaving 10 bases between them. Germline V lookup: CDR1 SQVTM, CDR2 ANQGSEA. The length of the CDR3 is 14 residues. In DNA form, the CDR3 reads TGCAGCGTTGAAGATTACCGCGGGACCGGGGAGCTGTTTTTT. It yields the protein CSVEDYRGTGELFF.

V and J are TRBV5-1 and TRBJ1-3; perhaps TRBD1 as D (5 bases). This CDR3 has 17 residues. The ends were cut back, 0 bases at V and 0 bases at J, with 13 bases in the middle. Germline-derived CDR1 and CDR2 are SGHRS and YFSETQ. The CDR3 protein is CASSLDGHLISGNTIYF. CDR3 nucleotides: TGCGCCAGCAGCTTGGACGGACACCTCATCTCTGGAAACACCATATATTTT.

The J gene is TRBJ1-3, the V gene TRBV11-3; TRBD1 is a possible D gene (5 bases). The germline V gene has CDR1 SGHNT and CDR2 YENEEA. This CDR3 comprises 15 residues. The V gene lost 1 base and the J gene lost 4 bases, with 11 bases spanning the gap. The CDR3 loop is CASSLALNRGNTIYF. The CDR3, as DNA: TGTGCCAGCAGCTTAGCCCTAAACAGGGGAAACACCATATATTTT.

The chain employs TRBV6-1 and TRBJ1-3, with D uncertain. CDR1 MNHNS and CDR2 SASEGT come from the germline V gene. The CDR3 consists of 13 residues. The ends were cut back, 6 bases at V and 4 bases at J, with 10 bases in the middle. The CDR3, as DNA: TGTGCCAGCAGCAAACGTAGCGGAAACACCATATATTTT. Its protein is CASSKRSGNTIYF.

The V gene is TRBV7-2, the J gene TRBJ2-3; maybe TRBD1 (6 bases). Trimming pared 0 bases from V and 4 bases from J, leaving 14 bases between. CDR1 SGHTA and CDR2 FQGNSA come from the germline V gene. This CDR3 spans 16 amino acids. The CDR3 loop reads CASSLARKAGADTQYF. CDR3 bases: TGTGCCAGCAGCTTAGCCAGGAAAGCAGGGGCAGATACGCAGTATTTT.

The CDR3 coding sequence is TGTGCCAGCAGTCTTCCCGGGACTAGCGGGAAGAATGAGCAGTTCTTC. The encoded protein is CASSLPGTSGKNEQFF. The chain carries TRBV28 and TRBJ2-1, with 13 bases fitting TRBD2. The CDR3 has 16 amino acids. V was pared by 5 bases and J by 7 bases, with 8 bases of the junction left unmatched. The V gene's germline CDR1 is MDHEN and CDR2 SYDVKM.

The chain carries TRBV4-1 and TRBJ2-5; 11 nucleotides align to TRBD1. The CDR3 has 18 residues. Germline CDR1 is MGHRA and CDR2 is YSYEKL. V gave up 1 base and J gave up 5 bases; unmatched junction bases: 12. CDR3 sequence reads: CASSQVGTGGKGLETQYF. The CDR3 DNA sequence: TGCGCCAGCAGCCAAGTCGGGACAGGGGGTAAGGGTTTGGAGACCCAGTACTTC.

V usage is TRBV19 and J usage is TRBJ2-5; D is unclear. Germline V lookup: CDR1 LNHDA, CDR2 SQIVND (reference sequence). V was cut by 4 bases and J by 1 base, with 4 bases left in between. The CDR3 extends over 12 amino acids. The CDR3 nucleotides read TGTGCCAGTAGTAACTTCCAAGAGACCCAGTACTTC. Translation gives CASSNFQETQYF.

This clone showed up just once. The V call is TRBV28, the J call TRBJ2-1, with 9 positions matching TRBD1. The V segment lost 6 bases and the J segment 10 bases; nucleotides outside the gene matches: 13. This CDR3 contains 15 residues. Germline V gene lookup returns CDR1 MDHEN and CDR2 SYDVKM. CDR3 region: CASRTTRRTGGEQFF. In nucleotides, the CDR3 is TGTGCCAGCAGAACCACCCGGAGAACAGGGGGCGAGCAGTTCTTC. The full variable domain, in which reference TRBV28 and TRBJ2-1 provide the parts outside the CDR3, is DVKVTQSSRYLVKRTGEKVFLECVQDMDHENMFWYRQDPGLGLRLIYFSYDVKMKEKGDIPEGYSVSREKKERFSLILESASTNQTSMYLCASRTTRRTGGEQFFGPGTRLTVL.

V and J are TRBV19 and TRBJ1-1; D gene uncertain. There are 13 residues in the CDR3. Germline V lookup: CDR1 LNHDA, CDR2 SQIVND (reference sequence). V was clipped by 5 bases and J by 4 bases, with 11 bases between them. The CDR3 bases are TGTGCCAGTAGTTCACCCGGCGGCACTGAAGCTTTCTTT. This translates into CASSSPGGTEAFF. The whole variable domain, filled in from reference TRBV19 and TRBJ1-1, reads DGGITQSPKYLFRKEGQNVTLSCEQNLNHDAMYWYRQDPGQGLRLIYYSQIVNDFQKGDIAEGYSVSREKKESFPLTVTSAQKNPTAFYLCASSSPGGTEAFFGQGTRLTVV.

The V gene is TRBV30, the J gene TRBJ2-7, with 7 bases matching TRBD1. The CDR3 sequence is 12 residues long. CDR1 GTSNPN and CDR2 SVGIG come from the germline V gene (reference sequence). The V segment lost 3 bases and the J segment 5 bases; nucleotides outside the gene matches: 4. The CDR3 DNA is TGTGCCTGGAGCAGGGGGTATAACGAGCAGTACTTC. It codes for CAWSRGYNEQYF.

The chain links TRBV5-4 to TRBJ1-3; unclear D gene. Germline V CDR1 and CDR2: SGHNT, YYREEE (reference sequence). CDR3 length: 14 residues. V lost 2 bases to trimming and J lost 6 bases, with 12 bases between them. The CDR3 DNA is TGTGCCAGCAGCTTAACCGGGTCGCTAAACACCATATATTTT. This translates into CASSLTGSLNTIYF.

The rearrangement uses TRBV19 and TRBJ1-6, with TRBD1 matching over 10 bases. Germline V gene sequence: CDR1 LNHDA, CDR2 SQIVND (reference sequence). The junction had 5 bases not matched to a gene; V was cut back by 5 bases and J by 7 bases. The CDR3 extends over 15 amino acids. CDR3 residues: CASSFKGQGNSPLHF. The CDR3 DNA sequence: TGTGCCAGTAGTTTCAAGGGACAGGGGAATTCACCCCTCCACTTT.